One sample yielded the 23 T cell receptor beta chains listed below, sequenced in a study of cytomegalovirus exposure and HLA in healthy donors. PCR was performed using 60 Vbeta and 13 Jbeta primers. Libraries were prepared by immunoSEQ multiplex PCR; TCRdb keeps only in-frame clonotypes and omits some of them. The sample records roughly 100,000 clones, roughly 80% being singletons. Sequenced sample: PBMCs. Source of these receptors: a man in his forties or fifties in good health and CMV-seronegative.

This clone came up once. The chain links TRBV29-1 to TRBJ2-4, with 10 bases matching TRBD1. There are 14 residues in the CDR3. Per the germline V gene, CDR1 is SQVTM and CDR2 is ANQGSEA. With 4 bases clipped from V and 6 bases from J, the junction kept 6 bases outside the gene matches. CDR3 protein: CSVVTGGMGNIQYF. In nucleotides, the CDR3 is TGCAGCGTTGTGACAGGGGGCATGGGAAACATTCAGTACTTC.

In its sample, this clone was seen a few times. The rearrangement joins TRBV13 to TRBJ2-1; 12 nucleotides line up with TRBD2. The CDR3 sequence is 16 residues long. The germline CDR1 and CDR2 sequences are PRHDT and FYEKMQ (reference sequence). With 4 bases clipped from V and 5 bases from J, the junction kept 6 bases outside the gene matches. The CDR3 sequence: CASSYPGLAGDNEQFF. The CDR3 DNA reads TGTGCCAGCAGCTACCCGGGACTAGCGGGCGACAATGAGCAGTTCTTC. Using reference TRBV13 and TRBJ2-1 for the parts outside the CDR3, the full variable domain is AAGVIQSPRHLIKEKRETATLKCYPIPRHDTVYWYQQGPGQDPQFLISFYEKMQSDKGSIPDRFSAQQFSDYHSELNMSSLELGDSALYFCASSYPGLAGDNEQFFGPGTRLTVL.

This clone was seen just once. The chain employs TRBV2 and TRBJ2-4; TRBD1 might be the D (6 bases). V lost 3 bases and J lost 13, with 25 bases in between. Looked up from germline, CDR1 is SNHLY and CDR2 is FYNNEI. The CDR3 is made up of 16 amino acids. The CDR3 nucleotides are TGTGCCAGCAGTGACGCAGGGGCAGGGCCGGGGTTGAAGCAGTACTTC. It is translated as CASSDAGAGPGLKQYF.

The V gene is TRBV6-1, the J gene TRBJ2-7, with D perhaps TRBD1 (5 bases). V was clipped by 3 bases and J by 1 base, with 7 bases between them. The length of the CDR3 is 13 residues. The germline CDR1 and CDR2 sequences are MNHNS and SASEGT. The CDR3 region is CASSDRDSYEQYF. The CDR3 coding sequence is TGTGCCAGCAGTGACAGGGATTCCTACGAGCAGTACTTC.

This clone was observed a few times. CDR3 DNA sequence: TGTGCCAGCCGGGACAGAGAATATGGCTACACCTTC. As protein: CASRDREYGYTF. V usage is TRBV28 and J usage is TRBJ1-2; 7 bases fit TRBD1. CDR1 and CDR2 (germline): MDHEN, SYDVKM. The J segment lost 5 bases and the V segment lost 8 bases, leaving 5 bases of the junction unmatched. This CDR3 comprises 12 residues.

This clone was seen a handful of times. The chain's CDR3 is CASSPRTGRYGDEKLFF. CDR3 in DNA: TGTGCCAGCTCACCACGGACAGGGAGGTACGGAGATGAAAAACTGTTTTTT. The genes are TRBV18 and TRBJ1-4, with TRBD1 matching over 8 bases. Germline CDR1 is KGHSH and CDR2 is LQKENI. CDR3 size: 17 residues. The J segment lost 6 bases and the V segment lost 1 base, leaving 10 bases of the junction unmatched.

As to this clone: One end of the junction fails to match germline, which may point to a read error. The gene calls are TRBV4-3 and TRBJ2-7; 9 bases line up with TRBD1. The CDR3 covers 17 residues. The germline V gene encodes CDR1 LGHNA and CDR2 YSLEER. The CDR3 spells CAGSQDKAGTGIHEQYF. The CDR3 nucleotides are TGCGCCGGCAGCCAAGATAAGGCCGGGACAGGGATCCACGAGCAGTACTTC.

The CDR3 sequence is CASSTGPGQGFF. The CDR3 DNA reads as TGTGCCAGCAGCACAGGGCCGGGACAGGGCTTCTTC. The chain links TRBV7-8 to TRBJ2-1; 9 positions match TRBD1. CDR3 size: 12 residues. The V segment lost 5 bases and the J segment 16 bases; nucleotides outside the gene matches: 9. CDR1 and CDR2 from the germline V gene are SGHVS and FQNEAQ.

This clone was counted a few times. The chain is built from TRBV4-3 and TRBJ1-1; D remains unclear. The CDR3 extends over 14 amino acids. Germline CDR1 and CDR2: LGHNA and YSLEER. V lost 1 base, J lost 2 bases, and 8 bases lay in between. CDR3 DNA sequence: TGCGCCAGCAGCCAAGTCGGGAGCAACACTGAAGCTTTCTTT. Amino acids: CASSQVGSNTEAFF.

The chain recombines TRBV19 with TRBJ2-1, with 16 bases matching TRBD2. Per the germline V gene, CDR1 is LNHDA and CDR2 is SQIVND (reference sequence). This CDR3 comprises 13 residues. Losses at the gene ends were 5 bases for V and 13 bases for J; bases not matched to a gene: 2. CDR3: CASSGTSGRAQFF. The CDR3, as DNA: TGTGCCAGTAGTGGGACTAGCGGGAGGGCCCAGTTCTTC.

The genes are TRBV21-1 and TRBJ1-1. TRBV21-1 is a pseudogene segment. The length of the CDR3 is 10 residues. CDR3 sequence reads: CASSVEGAFF. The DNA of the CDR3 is TGTGCCAGCAGCGTGGAGGGGGCTTTCTTT.

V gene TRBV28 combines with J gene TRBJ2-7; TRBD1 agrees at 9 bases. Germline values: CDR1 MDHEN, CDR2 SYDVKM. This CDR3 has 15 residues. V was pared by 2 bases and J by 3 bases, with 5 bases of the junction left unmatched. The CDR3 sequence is CASSLGTGLGYEQYF. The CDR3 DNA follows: TGTGCCAGCAGTTTAGGGACAGGGTTAGGCTACGAGCAGTACTTC.

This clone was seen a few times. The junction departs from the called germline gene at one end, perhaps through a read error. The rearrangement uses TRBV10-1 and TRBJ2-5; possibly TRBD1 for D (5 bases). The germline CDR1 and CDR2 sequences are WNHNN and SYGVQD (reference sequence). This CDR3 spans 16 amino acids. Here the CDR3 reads CASIEVGSGLQETQYF. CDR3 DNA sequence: TGCGCCAGCATTGAGGTAGGGTCAGGGCTCCAAGAGACCCAGTACTTC.

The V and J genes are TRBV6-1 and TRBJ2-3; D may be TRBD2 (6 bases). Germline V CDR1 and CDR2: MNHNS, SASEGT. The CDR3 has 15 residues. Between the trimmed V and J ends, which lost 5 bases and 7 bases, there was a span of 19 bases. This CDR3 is CASSSPGRGRYTQYF. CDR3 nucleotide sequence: TGTGCCAGCAGTTCTCCGGGCCGTGGGAGGTATACGCAGTATTTT.

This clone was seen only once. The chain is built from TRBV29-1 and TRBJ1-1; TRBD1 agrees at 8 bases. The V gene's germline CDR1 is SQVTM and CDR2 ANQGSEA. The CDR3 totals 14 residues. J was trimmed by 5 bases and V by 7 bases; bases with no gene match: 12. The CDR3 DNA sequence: TGCAGCGGGATCACGGACAGGGCGGGAACTGAAGCTTTCTTT. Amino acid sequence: CSGITDRAGTEAFF.

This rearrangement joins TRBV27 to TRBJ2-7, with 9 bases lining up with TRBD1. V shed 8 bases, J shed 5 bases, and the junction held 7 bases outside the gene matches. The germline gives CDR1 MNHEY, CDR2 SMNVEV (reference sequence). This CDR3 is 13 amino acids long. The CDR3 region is CASVDRGSHEQYF. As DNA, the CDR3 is TGTGCCAGCGTGGACAGGGGTTCCCACGAGCAGTACTTC.

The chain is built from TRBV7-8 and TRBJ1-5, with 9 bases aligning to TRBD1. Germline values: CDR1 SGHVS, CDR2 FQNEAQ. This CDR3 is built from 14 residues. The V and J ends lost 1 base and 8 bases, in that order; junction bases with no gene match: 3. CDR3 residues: CASSLGDREEPQHF. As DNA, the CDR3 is TGTGCCAGCAGCTTAGGGGACAGGGAAGAGCCCCAGCATTTT.

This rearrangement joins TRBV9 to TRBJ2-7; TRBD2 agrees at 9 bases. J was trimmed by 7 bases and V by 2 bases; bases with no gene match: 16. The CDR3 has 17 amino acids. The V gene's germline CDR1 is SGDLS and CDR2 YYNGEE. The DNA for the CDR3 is TGTGCCAGCAGCGTGGGGGGCCCGACTAGCGGAGAAGGGGAGCAGTACTTC. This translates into CASSVGGPTSGEGEQYF.

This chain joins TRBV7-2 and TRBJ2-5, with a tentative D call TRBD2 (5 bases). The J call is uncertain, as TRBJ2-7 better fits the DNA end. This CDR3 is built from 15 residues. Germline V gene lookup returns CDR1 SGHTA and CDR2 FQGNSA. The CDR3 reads CASSLEAGIPYEQYF. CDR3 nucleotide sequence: TGTGCCAGCAGCTTAGAGGCGGGCATACCCTACGAGCAGTACTTC.

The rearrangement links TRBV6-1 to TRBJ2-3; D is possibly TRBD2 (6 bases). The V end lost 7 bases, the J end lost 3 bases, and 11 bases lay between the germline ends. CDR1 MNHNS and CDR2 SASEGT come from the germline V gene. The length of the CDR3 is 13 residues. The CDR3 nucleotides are TGTGCCAGCACCTCAAGCGGGACAGATACGCAGTATTTT. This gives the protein CASTSSGTDTQYF.

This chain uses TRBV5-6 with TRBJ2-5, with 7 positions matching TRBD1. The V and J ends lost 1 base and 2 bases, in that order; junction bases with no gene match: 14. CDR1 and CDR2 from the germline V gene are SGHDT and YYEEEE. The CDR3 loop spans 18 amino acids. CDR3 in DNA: TGTGCCAGCAGCTTGTCGAGGGCAGGAAGGGGGCCACAAGAGACCCAGTACTTC. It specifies CASSLSRAGRGPQETQYF.

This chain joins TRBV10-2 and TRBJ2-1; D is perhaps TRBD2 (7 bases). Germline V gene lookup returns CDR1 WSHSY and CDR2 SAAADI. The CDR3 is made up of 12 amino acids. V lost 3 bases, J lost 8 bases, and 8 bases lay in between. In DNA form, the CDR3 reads TGCGCCAGCAGTGAAGGGGGGGATGAGCAGTTCTTC. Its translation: CASSEGGDEQFF.

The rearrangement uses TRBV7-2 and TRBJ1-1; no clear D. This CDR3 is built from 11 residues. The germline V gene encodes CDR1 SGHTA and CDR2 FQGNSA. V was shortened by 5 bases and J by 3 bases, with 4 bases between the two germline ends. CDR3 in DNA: TGTGCCAGCAGCCTACACACTGAAGCTTTCTTT. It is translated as CASSLHTEAFF.